Presented here are 27 T cell receptor beta chains from one specimen sequenced in a study of cytomegalovirus exposure and HLA in healthy donors. It was with 60 Vbeta and 13 Jbeta primers that the PCR ran. Only in-frame clones appear in the TCRdb table, and some are missing; sequencing was by immunoSEQ multiplex PCR. The sample records 130,000 or so clones, about 69% being singletons. The sequenced material came from PBMCs. These receptors came from a man aged 30 to 45 in good health and CMV-seronegative.

Only one count was recorded for this clone. The chain has TRBV28 and TRBJ2-7, with 10 bases fitting TRBD2. The CDR3 has 14 residues. Trimming at V came to 6 bases and at J to 4 bases, leaving 6 bases not matched to a gene. CDR1 MDHEN and CDR2 SYDVKM come from the germline V gene. Here the CDR3 reads CASRSSGSPYEQYF. CDR3 sequence (DNA): TGTGCCAGCAGATCTAGCGGGAGCCCGTACGAGCAGTACTTC.

V and J are TRBV5-5 and TRBJ1-2; no reliable D call. Trimming removed 0 bases at V and 7 bases at J, with 16 bases between. This CDR3 region has 15 residues. Germline V CDR1 and CDR2: SGHKS, YYEKEE (reference sequence). CDR3 sequence reads: CASSLVTAHSSGYTF. The CDR3 DNA is TGTGCCAGCAGCTTGGTCACAGCCCATTCGTCTGGCTACACCTTC. Full variable domain (remainder filled in from reference TRBV5-5 and TRBJ1-2): DAGVTQSPTHLIKTRGQQVTLRCSPISGHKSVSWYQQVLGQGPQFIFQYYEKEERGRGNFPDRFSARQFPNYSSELNVNALLLGDSALYLCASSLVTAHSSGYTFGSGTRLTVV.

This clone was observed a few times. This sequence joins TRBV5-1 and TRBJ1-5; D is uncertain. V dropped 0 bases and J dropped 4 bases, with 8 bases sitting between them. Germline loops: CDR1 SGHRS, CDR2 YFSETQ. This CDR3 comprises 14 residues. CDR3 bases: TGCGCCAGCAGCTTGGGGGAGTCGAATCAGCCCCAGCATTTT. Amino acid sequence: CASSLGESNQPQHF.

V is TRBV13 and J is TRBJ2-3, with 12 bases matching TRBD2. The CDR3 contains 14 residues. V was pared by 5 bases and J by 6 bases, with 3 bases of the junction left unmatched. Germline CDR1 is PRHDT and CDR2 is FYEKMQ (reference sequence). The CDR3 here is CASSPGLAGDTQYF. CDR3 nucleotides: TGTGCCAGCAGCCCCGGACTAGCGGGGGATACGCAGTATTTT.

This clone appeared a few times. The rearrangement uses TRBV5-1 and TRBJ1-1, with 8 nucleotides matching TRBD1. With V trimmed by 3 bases and J by 4 bases, 5 bases remained unmatched. The CDR3 is 14 amino acids. Germline V lookup: CDR1 SGHRS, CDR2 YFSETQ. The CDR3 loop is CASSSGQVSTEAFF. CDR3 DNA: TGCGCCAGCAGCTCGGGACAGGTCAGCACTGAAGCTTTCTTT.

This clone was counted a few times. CDR3 in DNA: TGTGCCAGCAGCTCTAGCCAGGGGAGTAGCTATGGCTACACCTTC. As protein: CASSSSQGSSYGYTF. The V and J genes are TRBV7-9 and TRBJ1-2, with a possible D match to TRBD1 (6 bases). Trimming took 4 bases from V and 4 from J, leaving 16 bases between them. CDR3 length: 15 amino acids. Germline V lookup: CDR1 SEHNR, CDR2 FQNEAQ (reference sequence).

This clone came up a few times. The CDR3 DNA reads as TGTGCCAGTACCTTAAGGCAACAGGGAACAAAACTGTTTTTT. This translates into CASTLRQQGTKLFF. The chain recombines TRBV2 with TRBJ1-4; a possible D gene is TRBD1 (6 bases). CDR3 length: 14 amino acids. CDR1 and CDR2 (germline): SNHLY, FYNNEI. The V gene lost 9 bases and the J gene lost 10 bases, with 21 bases spanning the gap.

The rearrangement links TRBV30 to TRBJ1-6; 8 bases fit TRBD1. The length of the CDR3 is 13 residues. The J segment lost 4 bases and the V segment lost 5 bases, leaving 1 base of the junction unmatched. Germline values: CDR1 GTSNPN, CDR2 SVGIG (reference sequence). As DNA, the CDR3 is TGTGCCTGGCGACAGGGGTATAATTCACCCCTCCACTTT. Translating it yields CAWRQGYNSPLHF.

The chain joins TRBV5-1 to TRBJ2-2; weak D call: TRBD1 (5 bases). This CDR3 is built from 13 residues. V was shortened by 3 bases and J by 5 bases, with 8 bases between the two germline ends. Germline V gene lookup returns CDR1 SGHRS and CDR2 YFSETQ. This chain's CDR3 is CASSSQVTGELFF. The CDR3 coding sequence is TGCGCCAGCAGCTCACAGGTAACCGGGGAGCTGTTTTTT.

The chain uses TRBV5-1 and TRBJ2-1; weak D call: TRBD2 (5 bases). Germline V gives CDR1 SGHRS, CDR2 YFSETQ. V lost 2 bases and J lost 7, with 10 bases in between. The length of the CDR3 is 13 residues. The CDR3 nucleotides read TGCGCCAGCAGCTTCCAAACGGGGAATGAGCAGTTCTTC. Translated: CASSFQTGNEQFF.

CDR3 sequence reads: CAWSVLPSSYEQYF. The CDR3 DNA follows: TGTGCCTGGAGTGTCCTCCCCAGCTCCTACGAGCAGTACTTC. The J gene is TRBJ2-7, the V gene TRBV30; D not certain. The V end lost 0 bases, the J end lost 0 bases, and 9 bases lay between the germline ends. This CDR3 region has 14 residues. Germline lookup yields CDR1 GTSNPN and CDR2 SVGIG (reference sequence).

There are a few counts of this clone. V and J are TRBV18 and TRBJ1-1; D unclear. The V gene lost 6 bases and the J gene lost 3 bases, with 11 bases spanning the gap. Per the germline V gene, CDR1 is KGHSH and CDR2 is LQKENI. The CDR3 covers 13 residues. CDR3 sequence (DNA): TGTGCCAGCTCCCGACCTCAGGACACTGAAGCTTTCTTT. It yields the protein CASSRPQDTEAFF.

This sequence joins TRBV2 and TRBJ2-5, with 7 bases fitting TRBD2. V dropped 4 bases and J dropped 5; count of bases not matched to a gene: 7. The germline CDR1 and CDR2 sequences are SNHLY and FYNNEI. This CDR3 has 14 amino acids. CDR3 loop: CASSGGGRGETQYF. The CDR3 coding sequence is TGTGCCAGCAGTGGGGGGGGACGCGGGGAGACCCAGTACTTC. The full variable domain, its missing parts supplied by reference TRBV2 and TRBJ2-5, is EPEVTQTPSHQVTQMGQEVILRCVPISNHLYFYWYRQILGQKVEFLVSFYNNEISEKSEIFDDQFSVERPDGSNFTLKIRSTKLEDSAMYFCASSGGGRGETQYFGPGTRLLVL.

V usage is TRBV4-2 and J usage is TRBJ1-2; a weak D match, TRBD1 (6 bases). In germline, CDR1 is LGHNA, CDR2 YNFKEQ. The CDR3 is made up of 15 amino acids. The V and J ends lost 3 bases and 6 bases respectively, with 17 bases between them. The CDR3 protein is CASSHPEGQGNGYTF. The CDR3 DNA is TGTGCCAGCAGCCACCCGGAAGGGCAGGGGAATGGCTACACCTTC.

The chain employs TRBV12-5 and TRBJ2-3; the match to TRBD2 covers 7 bases. Germline values: CDR1 LGHNT, CDR2 FRNRAP. The V and J ends lost 7 bases and 14 bases, in that order; junction bases with no gene match: 15. This CDR3 spans 13 amino acids. CDR3 sequence (DNA): TGTGCTAGTGCCCCCACAACCGGGACTATTTTGTATTTT. Its protein product is CASAPTTGTILYF.

The gene calls are TRBV10-2 and TRBJ1-6; no clear D gene. CDR1 is WSHSY, CDR2 SAAADI, per germline. V dropped 8 bases and J dropped 8 bases, with 7 bases sitting between them. CDR3 length: 11 residues. The CDR3 here is CASREDSPLHF. The CDR3 region has the DNA TGCGCCAGCCGCGAGGATTCACCCCTCCACTTT.

This clone was seen only a few times. The chain uses TRBV5-6 and TRBJ2-7; 13 nucleotides align to TRBD2. V shed 4 bases, J shed 3 bases, and the junction held 4 bases outside the gene matches. Germline-derived CDR1 and CDR2 are SGHDT and YYEEEE. The CDR3 is 15 residues long. In DNA, the CDR3 is TGTGCCAGCAGCGCGGGACTAGCGGGACACTACGAGCAGTACTTC. It codes for CASSAGLAGHYEQYF.

The chain couples TRBV29-1 to TRBJ2-4, with 9 bases matching TRBD2. V dropped 3 bases and J dropped 6; count of bases not matched to a gene: 6. The CDR3 is made up of 14 amino acids. Germline CDR1 SQVTM, CDR2 ANQGSEA. The CDR3 coding sequence is TGCAGCGTTGAGGGCCAAGCGGGAGGAAACATTCAGTACTTC. Translated, it gives CSVEGQAGGNIQYF.

The chain is built from TRBV2 and TRBJ2-7; D is perhaps TRBD2 (5 bases). This CDR3 comprises 14 residues. CDR1 and CDR2 (germline): SNHLY, FYNNEI. Trimming took off 7 bases at V and 0 bases at J, with 13 bases between the two ends. The CDR3 loop reads CASTRIARSYEQYF. The CDR3 region has the DNA TGTGCCAGCACCCGGATAGCGCGCTCCTACGAGCAGTACTTC.

The chain links TRBV6-5 to TRBJ2-6; possibly TRBD2 for D (6 bases). This CDR3 region has 16 residues. The germline V gene has CDR1 MNHEY and CDR2 SVGAGI. V lost 0 bases and J 2 bases, leaving 8 bases between the germline ends. The CDR3: CASSYSSGAGANVLTF. The DNA of the CDR3 is TGTGCCAGCAGTTACTCGTCGGGGGCTGGGGCCAACGTCCTGACTTTC.

The V call is TRBV5-8, the J call TRBJ2-3; perhaps TRBD1 as D (6 bases). The germline gives CDR1 SGHTS, CDR2 YDEGEE. Trimming stripped 1 base from V and 3 bases from J, with 9 bases between. This CDR3 spans 14 amino acids. The CDR3 region is CASSLWGPTDTQYF. DNA of the CDR3: TGTGCCAGCAGCTTGTGGGGGCCAACAGATACGCAGTATTTT.

The V and J genes are TRBV2 and TRBJ2-3; TRBD1 matches 7 bases. Looked up from germline, CDR1 is SNHLY and CDR2 is FYNNEI. CDR3 size: 14 residues. J lost 3 bases, V lost 6 bases, and 6 bases had no gene match. DNA for the CDR3: TGTGCCAGCAGCGGTTCAGGGGGAACAGATACGCAGTATTTT. Amino acid sequence: CASSGSGGTDTQYF.

The V and J genes are TRBV5-6 and TRBJ2-3, with D tentatively TRBD1 (6 bases). Germline V lookup: CDR1 SGHDT, CDR2 YYEEEE. V was shortened by 5 bases and J by 4 bases, with 14 bases between the two germline ends. The CDR3 contains 14 residues. The DNA for the CDR3 is TGTGCCAGCAGGCCGAGGGGGAGCGCAGATACGCAGTATTTT. Its translation: CASRPRGSADTQYF.

The V gene is TRBV4-1, the J gene TRBJ1-6; 9 nucleotides match TRBD1. V shed 4 bases and J 7 bases; nucleotides not matched to a gene: 8. The CDR3 runs 16 residues. Germline CDR1 and CDR2: MGHRA and YSYEKL. CDR3 loop: CASSPTGGVRNSPLHF. CDR3 bases: TGCGCCAGCAGCCCTACAGGGGGCGTGAGGAATTCACCCCTCCACTTT.

The gene calls are TRBV30 and TRBJ1-5, with a possible D match to TRBD1 (5 bases). Per germline, CDR1 GTSNPN and CDR2 SVGIG (reference sequence). There are 13 residues in the CDR3. Trimming cost V 2 bases and J 3 bases, with 8 bases left between them. The CDR3 region is CAWSNRINQPQHF. CDR3 coding DNA: TGTGCCTGGAGTAACAGGATCAATCAGCCCCAGCATTTT.

This clone was counted between two and nine times. V and J are TRBV6-5 and TRBJ2-7, with D perhaps TRBD1 (5 bases). The CDR3 covers 13 residues. Deletions cut 2 bases from V and 2 bases from J, with 7 bases between. The germline gives CDR1 MNHEY, CDR2 SVGAGI. CDR3 nucleotides: TGTGCCAGCAGTTACGGGGCCCCCTACGAGCAGTACTTC. It yields the protein CASSYGAPYEQYF.

The chain has TRBV7-9 and TRBJ1-4, with a tentative D call TRBD1 (5 bases). Germline CDR1 is SEHNR and CDR2 is FQNEAQ (reference sequence). The V end was cut by 5 bases, the J end by 0 bases, with 7 bases between. This CDR3 has 14 amino acids. CDR3 DNA sequence: TGTGCCAGCAGCCCGACAGCAACTAATGAAAAACTGTTTTTT. It codes for CASSPTATNEKLFF.